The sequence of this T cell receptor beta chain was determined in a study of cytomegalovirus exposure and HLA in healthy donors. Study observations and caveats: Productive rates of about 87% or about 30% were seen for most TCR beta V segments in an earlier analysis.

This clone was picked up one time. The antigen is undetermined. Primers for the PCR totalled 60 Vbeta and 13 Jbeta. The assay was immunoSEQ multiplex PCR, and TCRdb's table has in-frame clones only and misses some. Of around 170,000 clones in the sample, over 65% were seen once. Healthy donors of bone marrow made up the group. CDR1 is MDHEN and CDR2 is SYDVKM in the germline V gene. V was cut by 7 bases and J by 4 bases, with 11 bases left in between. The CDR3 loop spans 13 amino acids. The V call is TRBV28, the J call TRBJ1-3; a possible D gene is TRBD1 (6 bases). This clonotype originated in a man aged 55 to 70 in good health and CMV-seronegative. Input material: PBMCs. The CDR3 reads CASNGGAGNTIYF. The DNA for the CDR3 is TGTGCCAGCAATGGGGGGGCGGGAAACACCATATATTTT.